Listed below are T cell receptor beta chains from one sample, sequenced in a study of technical replicates of blood from a handful of donors. Produced via immunoSEQ multiplex PCR; TCRdb's table is partial and in-frame only. The data show tens of thousands of clones, with around 94% seen just once and about 0.23% held by the top ten. Sample: T cells isolated from PBMCs. The origin of the receptors is a human donor in good health. Each CDR3 is given with its conserved first and last residue. D genes are given only for firm matches. Size tells how often a clone was seen (once, few, many) or the class of an expanded clone, and some rows leave it out.

J gene | D gene | CDR3 length | clone size | V gene | CDR3 protein | CDR3 DNA
TRBJ2-1 | TRBD2 | 13 | . | TRBV11-1 | CASSSHGLAGQFF | TGTGCCAGCAGCTCCCATGGACTAGCGGGGCAGTTCTTC
TRBJ2-3 | TRBD1 | 15 | . | TRBV5-1 | CASSLWDRVTDTQYF | TGCGCCAGCAGCTTGTGGGACAGGGTCACAGATACGCAGTATTTT
TRBJ1-1 | . | 13 | . | TRBV6-5 | CASSGQGRTEAFF | TGTGCCAGCAGTGGCCAGGGGCGCACTGAAGCTTTCTTT
TRBJ2-1 | TRBD1 | 14 | once | TRBV5-1 | CASSLVTGDNEQFF | TGCGCCAGCAGCTTGGTAACAGGGGACAATGAGCAGTTCTTC
TRBJ2-7 | TRBD1 | 14 | . | TRBV19 | CASTPGQGVYEQYF | TGTGCCAGTACCCCCGGACAGGGTGTATACGAGCAGTACTTC
TRBJ2-7 | TRBD2 | 17 | . | TRBV10-3 | CAISDTSGGSRSYEQYF | TGTGCCATCAGTGATACTAGCGGGGGGTCCCGCTCCTACGAGCAGTACTTC
TRBJ1-2 | . | 12 | . | TRBV9 | CASSFGGAGYTF | TGTGCCAGCAGCTTCGGGGGTGCTGGCTACACCTTC
TRBJ2-1 | TRBD1 | 19 | . | TRBV4-1 | CASSQERQGARERNNEQFF | TGCGCCAGCAGCCAGGAAAGACAGGGGGCGCGGGAGAGGAACAATGAGCAGTTCTTC
TRBJ1-6 | TRBD1 | 15 | . | TRBV9 | CASSARQGTNSPLHF | TGTGCCAGCAGCGCCCGACAGGGTACTAATTCACCCCTCCACTTT
TRBJ2-1 | . | 15 | . | TRBV10-3 | CAISESREAPNEQFF | TGTGCCATCAGTGAGTCGAGAGAAGCGCCGAATGAGCAGTTCTTC
TRBJ1-6 | . | 15 | . | TRBV14 | CASSQGPGVGSPLHF | TGTGCCAGCAGCCAAGGCCCGGGGGTTGGTTCACCCCTCCACTTT
TRBJ2-3 | TRBD2 | 15 | few | TRBV5-1 | CASSYSGGPTDTQYF | TGCGCCAGCAGTTATAGCGGGGGCCCCACAGATACGCAGTATTTT
TRBJ2-7 | . | 15 | . | TRBV10-3 | CAISEFEQNSYEQYF | TGTGCCATCAGTGAGTTTGAACAGAATTCCTACGAGCAGTACTTC
TRBJ2-2 | TRBD1 | 17 | . | TRBV7-8 | CASMGWTGGINTGELFF | TGTGCCAGCATGGGATGGACAGGGGGGATTAACACCGGGGAGCTGTTTTTT
TRBJ1-5 | . | 15 | . | TRBV6-5 | CASSYSRQGEQPQHF | TGTGCCAGCAGTTACTCGAGGCAGGGTGAACAGCCCCAGCATTTT
TRBJ1-5 | . | 14 | . | TRBV19 | CASNDRGGNQPQHF | TGTGCCAGTAATGATAGGGGTGGCAATCAGCCCCAGCATTTT
TRBJ2-5 | . | 12 | . | TRBV2 | CASGTYQETQYF | TGTGCCAGCGGGACTTACCAAGAGACCCAGTACTTC
TRBJ2-7 | TRBD1 | 18 | . | TRBV10-3 | CAIRKNPGQGPESVEQYF | TGTGCCATCAGGAAAAATCCGGGACAGGGGCCCGAGTCCGTAGAGCAGTACTTC
TRBJ1-6 | . | 14 | . | TRBV5-1 | CASSSQGRDSPLHF | TGCGCCAGCAGCTCACAGGGTCGGGATTCACCCCTCCACTTT
TRBJ2-1 | TRBD2 | 20 | . | TRBV6-4 | CASSDPPGLAGVSSYNEQFF | TGTGCCAGCAGTGACCCTCCGGGACTAGCGGGGGTGAGCTCCTACAATGAGCAGTTCTTC
TRBJ1-5 | . | 15 | . | TRBV5-5 | CASSAMGGPLQPQHF | TGTGCCAGCAGCGCTATGGGGGGTCCACTTCAGCCCCAGCATTTT
TRBJ2-2 | . | 14 | few | TRBV2 | CASSDVTNTGELFF | TGTGCCAGCAGTGATGTCACGAACACCGGGGAGCTGTTTTTT
TRBJ1-3 | TRBD1 | 15 | . | TRBV5-1 | CASSSEGATGNTIYF | TGCGCCAGCAGCTCCGAGGGGGCAACTGGAAACACCATATATTTT
TRBJ2-1 | TRBD2 | 15 | . | TRBV19 | CASHPGTSGYNEQFF | TGTGCCAGCCACCCGGGGACTAGCGGGTACAATGAGCAGTTCTTC
TRBJ1-2 | TRBD1 | 13 | few | TRBV2 | CASSRDRGLAYTF | TGTGCCAGCAGTCGTGACAGGGGTTTAGCCTACACCTTC
TRBJ2-7 | TRBD2 | 16 | . | TRBV6-6 | CASSYLAGGMVYEQYF | TGTGCCAGCAGTTACCTCGCGGGAGGAATGGTCTACGAGCAGTACTTC
TRBJ2-7 | TRBD2 | 14 | . | TRBV5-1 | CASSPTGGPYEQYF | TGCGCCAGCAGCCCAACGGGAGGGCCCTACGAGCAGTACTTC
TRBJ2-7 | TRBD1 | 15 | . | TRBV7-2 | CASSLVGTGSYEQYF | TGTGCCAGCAGCTTAGTTGGGACAGGGTCCTACGAGCAGTACTTC
TRBJ2-7 | . | 14 | once | TRBV2 | CATGDTASSYEQYF | TGTGCCACTGGGGACACAGCATCCTCCTACGAGCAGTACTTC
TRBJ2-3 | TRBD1 | 16 | . | TRBV19 | CASRTGWMGDTDTQYF | TGTGCCAGCAGGACAGGGTGGATGGGGGATACAGATACGCAGTATTTT
TRBJ2-7 | . | 15 | . | TRBV4-1 | CASSQPGLESYEQYF | TGCGCCAGCAGCCAGCCGGGACTCGAGAGCTACGAGCAGTACTTC
TRBJ2-5 | TRBD1 | 15 | . | TRBV5-6 | CASSLSQGAGETQYF | TGTGCCAGCAGCTTATCACAGGGGGCAGGGGAGACCCAGTACTTC
TRBJ1-2 | . | 15 | . | TRBV4-2 | CASSQVDASNYGYTF | TGTGCCAGCAGCCAAGTCGATGCGAGTAACTATGGCTACACCTTC
TRBJ1-6 | . | 16 | . | TRBV30 | CAYTAGISFYNSPLHF | TGTGCCTATACCGCCGGTATCTCCTTCTATAATTCACCCCTCCACTTT
TRBJ1-3 | . | 14 | . | TRBV11-2 | CASSLRVAGNTIYF | TGTGCCAGCAGCTTACGGGTGGCGGGAAACACCATATATTTT
TRBJ2-7 | TRBD2 | 13 | once | TRBV18 | CASSPGLAGNQYF | TGTGCCAGCTCACCGGGACTAGCGGGAAATCAGTACTTC